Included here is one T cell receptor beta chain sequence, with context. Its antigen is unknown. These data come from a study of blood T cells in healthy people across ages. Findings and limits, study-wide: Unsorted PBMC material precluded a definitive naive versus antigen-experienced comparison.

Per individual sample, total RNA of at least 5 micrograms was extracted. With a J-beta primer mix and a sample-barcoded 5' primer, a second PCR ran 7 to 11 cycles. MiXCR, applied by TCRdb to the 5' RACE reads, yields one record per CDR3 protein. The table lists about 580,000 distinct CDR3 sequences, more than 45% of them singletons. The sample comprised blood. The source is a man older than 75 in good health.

This CDR3 reads CASSPETGTDTQYF. The CDR3 nucleotides read TGTGCCAGCAGCCCGGAGACCGGCACAGATACGCAGTATTTT. V is TRBV7-2 and J is TRBJ2-3; D not certain. Germline CDR1 is SGHTA and CDR2 is FQGNSA. Trimming removed 5 bases at V and 1 base at J, with 10 bases between. This CDR3 comprises 14 residues.